This T cell receptor (beta chain) stems from a study of cytomegalovirus exposure and HLA in healthy donors. Study background: A prior analysis found around 110 million unique TCR beta sequences from approximately 200 million T cells. Regarding the study as a whole: Other equally common chains were less clonally expanded than HLA-associated TCR beta chains, a later analysis showed. TRBV6-2, TRBV6-3 and some other V segments were unresolvable in 87-base-pair reads.

On this clone: Its antigen is not identified.

Primers included in the PCR were 60 Vbeta and 13 Jbeta primers. Only in-frame clones appear in the TCRdb table, and some are missing; sequencing was by immunoSEQ multiplex PCR. The table has roughly 100,000 clones, around 65% seen once; the top ten hold roughly 3.3%. V was cut by 1 base and J by 8 bases, with 15 bases left in between. CDR1 and CDR2 (germline): SGHDN, FVKESK. This CDR3 has 14 residues. Material: PBMCs. The V call is TRBV14, the J call TRBJ2-7; TRBD2 might be the D (7 bases). The receptor was derived from a woman in her 50s in good health and CMV-seronegative. CDR3 sequence (DNA): TGTGCCAGCAGCCAAGTGGGGGGGCTGGAGAAGCAGTACTTC. This sequence encodes CASSQVGGLEKQYF. Together with reference TRBV14 and TRBJ2-7, the CDR3 gives the full variable domain: EAGVTQFPSHSVIEKGQTVTLRCDPISGHDNLYWYRRVMGKEIKFLLHFVKESKQDESGMPNNRFLAERTGGTYSTLKVQPAELEDSGVYFCASSQVGGLEKQYFGPGTRLTVT.